The clone carrying this T cell receptor beta chain has ten or more counts. As yet, its antigen is unknown. These data belong to a study of T cells in Graves' hyperthyroidism and ophthalmopathy. Across the study: Pretreatment peripheral blood was obtained at initial diagnosis. Study-level results: Blood also showed most of the thyroid clonotypes that were expanded above 0.001.

The CDR3 is 14 amino acids. V gave up 1 base and J gave up 4 bases, with 8 bases separating them. Germline CDR1 SGHAT, CDR2 FQNNGV. TCR beta CDR3 region amplification was performed from RNA transcripts. First-round RT-PCR with HTBI primers amplified the TCR CDR3 region. TCRdb independently ran MiXCR on the multiplex PCR reads; one entry per CDR3 protein. The data contain approximately 590,000 distinct CDR3 sequences, roughly 14% of them singletons. Reasons for excluding patients were uncontrolled infection, other autoimmune disease, pregnancy or lactation. The TCR sequence derives from a woman aged 25 to 39 with Graves' hyperthyroidism. Sequenced: blood. This chain uses TRBV11-2 with TRBJ2-4; D tentatively reads TRBD1 or TRBD2 (5 bases each). The CDR3 bases are TGTGCCAGCAGCTTAGTGGGGGTAAAAAACATTCAGTACTTC. Translation gives CASSLVGVKNIQYF.